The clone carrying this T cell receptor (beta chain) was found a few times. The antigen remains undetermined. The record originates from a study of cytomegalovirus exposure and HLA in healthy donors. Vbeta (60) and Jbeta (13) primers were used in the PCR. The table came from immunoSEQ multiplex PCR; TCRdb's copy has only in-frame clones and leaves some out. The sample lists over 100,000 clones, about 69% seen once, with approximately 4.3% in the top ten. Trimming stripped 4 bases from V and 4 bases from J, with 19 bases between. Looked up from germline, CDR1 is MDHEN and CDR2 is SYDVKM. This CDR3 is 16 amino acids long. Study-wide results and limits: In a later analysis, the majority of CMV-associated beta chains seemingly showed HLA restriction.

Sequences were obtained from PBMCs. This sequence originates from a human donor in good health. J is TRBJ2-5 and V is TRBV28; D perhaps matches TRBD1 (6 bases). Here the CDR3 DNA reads TGTGCCAGCAGTTCTCCCGTTAGGGGGTTTGGAGAGACCCAGTACTTC. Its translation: CASSSPVRGFGETQYF.